The 11 T cell receptor beta chains listed next were all sequenced from one sample in a study of brain T cells in children with intractable seizures. Using immunoSEQ multiplex PCR, the repertoire was profiled, and TCRdb retains in-frame clones only, with some absent. Of hundreds of thousands of clones listed, roughly 92% are singletons. The time point denotes: blood from clinic visit 5 months post-surgery; TSC patient then seizure free. The input for sequencing was peripheral blood, taken approximately 5 months after surgery. The receptors shown here come from a boy less than two years old with tuberous sclerosis and intractable seizures.

The chain links TRBV3-1 (or the pseudogene TRBV3-2) to TRBJ2-3, with a weak D call TRBD2 (5 bases). Trimming stripped 1 base from V and 0 bases from J, with 8 bases between. Germline CDR1 LGHDT, CDR2 YNNKEL (reference sequence). CDR3 length equals 15 residues. The CDR3, as DNA: TGTGCCAGCAGCCAAGGGACTCGAAGCACAGATACGCAGTATTTT. Translation gives CASSQGTRSTDTQYF.

The chain uses TRBV3-1 (or the pseudogene TRBV3-2) and TRBJ1-4, with D perhaps matching TRBD1 (5 bases). CDR1 and CDR2 from the germline V gene are LGHDT and YNNKEL (reference sequence). The V end lost 1 base, the J end lost 6 bases, and 15 bases lay between the germline ends. CDR3 length: 16 residues. CDR3 DNA: TGTGCCAGCAGCCAAGGCCCGGACATTTCCTATGAAAAACTGTTTTTT. This encodes CASSQGPDISYEKLFF.

The rearrangement uses TRBV6-5 and TRBJ2-3; D unclear. Per germline, CDR1 MNHEY and CDR2 SVGAGI. V shed 5 bases and J shed 0 bases, with 9 bases lying between them. The CDR3 has 14 amino acids. CDR3 residues: CASSPSLSTDTQYF. CDR3 nucleotides: TGTGCCAGCAGTCCAAGCCTTAGCACAGATACGCAGTATTTT.

The CDR3 nucleotides read TGTGCCAGCAGTTTGGAGTTTAGCAGGGTCTATGGCTACACCTTC. Protein product: CASSLEFSRVYGYTF. This chain connects TRBV28 to TRBJ1-2, with D perhaps matching TRBD1 (5 bases). Looked up from germline, CDR1 is MDHEN and CDR2 is SYDVKM. This CDR3 region has 15 residues. The V end lost 3 bases, the J end lost 4 bases, and 15 bases lay between the germline ends.

CDR3: CASSLGAGSYEQYF. DNA for the CDR3: TGTGCCAGCAGCTTAGGAGCGGGAAGCTACGAGCAGTACTTC. The chain uses TRBV11-2 and TRBJ2-7; 7 bases are shared with TRBD2. CDR3 length equals 14 residues. V trimming: 1 base; J trimming: 3 bases; junction bases outside the gene matches: 3. Germline assignment: CDR1 SGHAT and CDR2 FQNNGV. The complete variable domain, with remaining parts taken from reference TRBV11-2 and TRBJ2-7, reads EAGVAQSPRYKIIEKRQSVAFWCNPISGHATLYWYQQILGQGPKLLIQFQNNGVVDDSQLPKDRFSAERLKGVDSTLKIQPAKLEDSAVYLCASSLGAGSYEQYFGPGTRLTVT.

The chain has TRBV2 and TRBJ2-7, with D maybe TRBD2 (6 bases). Trimming removed 6 bases from V and 6 bases from J, with 15 bases in between. The CDR3 runs to 13 residues. Germline lookup yields CDR1 SNHLY and CDR2 FYNNEI. CDR3 region: CASRAPGTGEQYF. The CDR3 DNA reads as TGTGCCAGCAGGGCCCCAGGGACTGGCGAGCAGTACTTC.

V is TRBV10-3 and J is TRBJ1-3, with 7 bases matching TRBD1. J lost 0 bases, V lost 0 bases, and 8 bases had no gene match. The V gene's germline CDR1 is ENHRY and CDR2 SYGVKD. This CDR3 spans 18 amino acids. The CDR3 is CAISESIPQGVSGNTIYF. The CDR3 DNA follows: TGTGCCATCAGTGAGTCGATCCCGCAGGGGGTCTCTGGAAACACCATATATTTT.

The chain links TRBV20-1 to TRBJ2-3; 11 bases fit TRBD1. This CDR3 contains 14 residues. Trimming removed 3 bases from V and 5 bases from J; junction bases left unmatched: 4. Germline V gives CDR1 DFQATT, CDR2 SNEGSKA (reference sequence). CDR3 nucleotides: TGCAGTGCTAGTGGACAGGGGGCCGGAGATACGCAGTATTTT. Protein: CSASGQGAGDTQYF.

The rearrangement links TRBV27 to TRBJ2-1; D could derive from TRBD1 or TRBD2 (5 bases each). The V and J ends lost 11 bases and 3 bases respectively, with 14 bases between them. Germline CDR1 MNHEY, CDR2 SMNVEV (reference sequence). The CDR3 extends over 13 amino acids. CDR3 sequence: CAVGDGIYNEQFF. The CDR3 DNA reads TGTGCCGTCGGGGACGGTATCTACAATGAGCAGTTCTTC.

J is TRBJ2-5 and V is TRBV18, with unresolved D. The germline CDR1 and CDR2 sequences are KGHSH and LQKENI. V was trimmed by 3 bases and J by 2 bases, leaving 10 bases between them. This CDR3 contains 14 residues. DNA for the CDR3: TGTGCCAGCTCACCGCAGGATCTACAAGAGACCCAGTACTTC. It encodes CASSPQDLQETQYF. Together with reference TRBV18 and TRBJ2-5, the CDR3 gives the full variable domain: NAGVMQNPRHLVRRRGQEARLRCSPMKGHSHVYWYRQLPEEGLKFMVYLQKENIIDESGMPKERFSAEFPKEGPSILRIQQVVRGDSAAYFCASSPQDLQETQYFGPGTRLLVL.

The rearrangement links TRBV5-1 to TRBJ2-5; either TRBD1 or TRBD2 may fit D (5 bases each). The germline V and J ends were trimmed by 4 bases and 0 bases, with 16 bases remaining between them. Germline assignment: CDR1 SGHRS and CDR2 YFSETQ. The length of the CDR3 is 16 residues. In DNA form, the CDR3 reads TGCGCCAGCAGCGTTATCTGGGGGACCGACCAAGAGACCCAGTACTTC. It yields the protein CASSVIWGTDQETQYF.